This T cell receptor (beta chain) is drawn from a study of regulatory T cells in long-lasting Graves disease. Notes on the study in general: Those with persistent disease had in common more public clonotypes (more than 2,500) than new patients (roughly 1,000).

As for time point: newly diagnosed GD, antithyroid drugs for less than 3 months. The TCR library was made from RNA extracted from PBMCs. Germline V CDR1 and CDR2: GTSNPN, SVGIG (reference sequence). Trimming took 2 bases from V and 5 from J, leaving 27 bases between them. This CDR3 is built from 19 residues. Concerning this clonotype: Its target is unknown.

With iRepertoire HTBI primers and Arm-PCR of CDR3 regions, TCR beta libraries were built. In the original analysis: Among the samples, some 68 TRBV and 14 TRBJ segments were identified. TCRdb passed the multiplex PCR reads through MiXCR, listing each CDR3 protein once. TCRdb assigned the V and J calls; the authors' analysis was not used. This table has hundreds of thousands of distinct CDR3 sequences, 16% appearing once. The same specimen was also included in a second study, on T cells in Graves' hyperthyroidism and ophthalmopathy. This second study notes: The TCR CDR3 was amplified in a first-round RT-PCR using the HTBI primer set.

V usage is TRBV30 and J usage is TRBJ2-2; weak D call: TRBD1 (5 bases). The material sequenced was peripheral blood mononuclear cells (PBMCs), taken at new diagnosis, from a patient treated with antithyroid drugs. The source of this sequence is a man between 35 and 55 years old with Graves disease. The CDR3: CAWSRGIRGAPLWTGELFF. The CDR3 DNA is TGTGCCTGGAGTAGGGGAATTCGTGGGGCCCCTTTGTGGACCGGGGAGCTGTTTTTT. The full variable domain, completed using reference TRBV30 and TRBJ2-2, is SQTIHQWPATLVQPVGSPLSLECTVEGTSNPNLYWYRQAAGRGLQLLFYSVGIGQISSEVPQNLSASRPQDRQFILSSKKLLLSDSGFYLCAWSRGIRGAPLWTGELFFGEGSRLTVL.